This is a list of T cell receptor beta chains from one sample in a study of blood T cell repertoires in COVID-19. Sequencing was performed with immunoSEQ multiplex PCR; in TCRdb, only in-frame clones are kept and a portion is missing. The data contain a few hundred thousand clones, just under 90% of them seen just once; the ten biggest clones take up 1.7%. Source material: PBMCs or T cells enriched from blood (not recorded which). These receptors all come from a woman in her thirties who had recovered from COVID-19. CDR3s leave out the opening cysteine and the closing phenylalanine or tryptophan.

J | V | CDR3
TRBJ1-3 | TRBV9 | ASSVVQGPGNTIY
TRBJ1-6 | TRBV30 | AWGRARQKSSYNSPLH
TRBJ2-5 | TRBV18 | ASSPRAGETQY
TRBJ2-5 | TRBV19 | ASSSLAGGSQETQY
TRBJ2-1 | TRBV6-5 | ASSYPTGLDNNEQF
TRBJ1-1 | TRBV18 | ASSTPNRAGTEAF
TRBJ1-6 | TRBV7-3 | ASSSTGLFNSPLH
TRBJ1-1 | TRBV28 | ASSLLSGGAQNTEAF
TRBJ1-4 | TRBV3-1/TRBV3-2 | ASSRGQAATNEKLF
TRBJ2-5 | TRBV29-1 | SVEASYQETQY
TRBJ1-2 | TRBV18 | ASSPQGGHGYT
TRBJ2-2 | TRBV3-1/TRBV3-2 | ASSYNTGELF
TRBJ2-3 | TRBV5-4 | ASSLEAGAVDTQY
TRBJ2-7 | TRBV5-1 | ASSWSWGPYEQY
TRBJ1-1 | TRBV20-1 | SALPREAF
TRBJ1-2 | TRBV10-1 | AGEDTDNYGYT
TRBJ2-7 | TRBV9 | ASSAASGKSYEQY
TRBJ2-3 | TRBV28 | ASSTGELTRGTDTQY
TRBJ2-3 | TRBV29-1 | SVELAGDGYTQY
TRBJ1-1 | TRBV24-1 | ATSDLPGPTEGYTEAF
TRBJ2-7 | TRBV28 | ASSLTSGMADYEQY
TRBJ1-5 | TRBV19 | ASSMTGPYSNQPQH
TRBJ1-1 | TRBV27 | ASSLGVRTEAF
TRBJ1-2 | TRBV6-2/TRBV6-3 | ASSLTGYGYT
TRBJ1-2 | TRBV6-7 | ASSYTRGETGWLNYGYT
TRBJ1-1 | TRBV15 | ATSRDRGYTEAF
TRBJ2-1 | TRBV18 | ASSERTGKNNEQF
TRBJ2-1 | TRBV28 | ASSFTSGSATYNEQF
TRBJ1-6 | TRBV18 | ASSPYGDSGSPLH
TRBJ1-6 | TRBV27 | ASSHRDSPLH
TRBJ2-2 | TRBV10-1 | ASSDVVWASDTGELF
TRBJ2-5 | TRBV5-1 | ASSLDRGGSWGETQY
TRBJ2-7 | TRBV3-1/TRBV3-2 | ASSQAYSSYEQY
TRBJ2-1 | TRBV3-1/TRBV3-2 | ASSQGESGGAEQF
TRBJ2-2 | TRBV28 | ASSLRLGGTGELF
TRBJ1-1 | TRBV19 | ASLHIDRATIVREAF
TRBJ2-1 | TRBV19 | ASSTTGGFSSYNEQF
TRBJ2-1 | TRBV27 | ASSFSGKTYNEQF
TRBJ2-7 | TRBV4-3 | ASSQDRGTESYEQY
TRBJ2-1 | TRBV9 | ASSVASQGSSYNEQF
TRBJ1-2 | TRBV19 | ASSRQGSGYT
TRBJ2-5 | TRBV18 | ASSPLKEAGPY
TRBJ1-3 | TRBV5-1 | ASSLSQTLSGNTIY
TRBJ1-3 | TRBV7-2 | ASSRDRVNSGNTIY
TRBJ2-7 | TRBV3-1/TRBV3-2 | ASSFSGNHEQY
TRBJ2-3 | TRBV7-2 | ASSPGGSGIIQSAQY
TRBJ1-3 | TRBV3-1/TRBV3-2 | ASSQNSGSGNTIY
TRBJ2-7 | TRBV7-9 | ASSPIGLGVYEQY
TRBJ1-4 | TRBV7-8 | ASSLQFNEKLF